These 5 T cell receptor beta chains came from one sample sequenced in a study of blood T cell repertoires in COVID-19. This table comes from immunoSEQ multiplex PCR, and its TCRdb copy is limited to in-frame clones, with some not included. The repertoire has fewer than 250,000 clones, about 86% of them found once; the top ten carry 3.5% to 4%. The sequencing input was PBMCs or T cells enriched from blood (not recorded which). These TCRs come from a woman aged 40 to 49 with acute COVID-19.

This clone was observed a handful of times. The V and J genes are TRBV27 and TRBJ2-7; 8 bases are a match to TRBD2. This CDR3 contains 15 residues. V was clipped by 2 bases and J by 0 bases; unmatched bases: 3. Looked up from germline, CDR1 is MNHEY and CDR2 is SMNVEV (reference sequence). The CDR3 here is CASSLGGRSSYEQYF. Here the CDR3 DNA reads TGTGCCAGCAGTTTAGGCGGGAGGTCCTCCTACGAGCAGTACTTC.

Concerning this clone: Other DNA sequences in the sample encode the same CDR3. The V and J genes are TRBV18 and TRBJ1-1; D not resolved. Germline-derived CDR1 and CDR2 are KGHSH and LQKENI. Trimming left V 3 bases short and J 1 base short, with 6 bases between. This CDR3 has 13 amino acids. CDR3 DNA sequence: TGTGCCAGCTCACCGGCAGGGAACACTGAAGCTTTCTTT. It yields the protein CASSPAGNTEAFF.

CDR3 DNA: TGTGCCAGCAGCTTAGTGCGGGCTGGCGGGAGGGCGTCAGATACGCAGTATTTT. Residues: CASSLVRAGGRASDTQYF. This chain links TRBV7-6 with TRBJ2-3; 9 nucleotides agree with TRBD2. The J segment lost 4 bases and the V segment lost 1 base, leaving 12 bases of the junction unmatched. CDR1 SGHVS and CDR2 FNYEAQ come from the germline V gene. The CDR3 consists of 18 residues.

The chain is built from TRBV6-5 and TRBJ1-3; the match to TRBD1 covers 9 bases. After removal of 7 bases from V and 5 bases from J, the junction contained 9 bases not matched to a gene. CDR1 is MNHEY, CDR2 SVGAGI, per germline. This CDR3 is built from 15 residues. The CDR3 region is CASTREQGARNTIYF. Written as DNA, the CDR3 is TGTGCCAGCACCAGGGAACAGGGGGCCCGAAACACCATATATTTT.

This chain connects TRBV29-1 to TRBJ2-1; a possible D gene is TRBD1 (6 bases). The CDR3 is 13 residues long. The germline V gene encodes CDR1 SQVTM and CDR2 ANQGSEA. Trimming pared 2 bases from V and 12 bases from J, leaving 17 bases between. This CDR3 is CSVELWDNSPQFF. CDR3 nucleotide sequence: TGCAGCGTTGAACTTTGGGACAACTCCCCGCAGTTCTTC.